This T cell receptor beta chain appears in the sequencing data of a study of cytomegalovirus exposure and HLA in healthy donors. The CDR3 covers 12 residues. Trimming took 4 bases from V and 1 from J, leaving 3 bases between them. Germline CDR1 is MGHDK and CDR2 is SYGVNS. In regard to this clone: Its cognate antigen is unknown.

General study results and limits: A later analysis by the authors found several of the most significant clusters apparently linked to common viral pathogens. There were a few CMV-associated chains whose specificity for CMV antigens was confirmed in vitro.

The primer mix had 60 Vbeta and 13 Jbeta primers. Measured with immunoSEQ multiplex PCR; TCRdb has only the in-frame clones, and not every one. Of around 80,000 clones in the sample, around 81% were seen once. Although they were nominally healthy when sampled, donors likely had unrecorded immune exposures. The specimen sequenced was PBMCs. The origin of this receptor is a man aged 35-49 years in good health and CMV-seronegative. This chain joins TRBV25-1 and TRBJ2-3; D ambiguous. In DNA, the CDR3 is TGTGCCAGCAGTGCAGGCACAGATACGCAGTATTTT. It yields the protein CASSAGTDTQYF.